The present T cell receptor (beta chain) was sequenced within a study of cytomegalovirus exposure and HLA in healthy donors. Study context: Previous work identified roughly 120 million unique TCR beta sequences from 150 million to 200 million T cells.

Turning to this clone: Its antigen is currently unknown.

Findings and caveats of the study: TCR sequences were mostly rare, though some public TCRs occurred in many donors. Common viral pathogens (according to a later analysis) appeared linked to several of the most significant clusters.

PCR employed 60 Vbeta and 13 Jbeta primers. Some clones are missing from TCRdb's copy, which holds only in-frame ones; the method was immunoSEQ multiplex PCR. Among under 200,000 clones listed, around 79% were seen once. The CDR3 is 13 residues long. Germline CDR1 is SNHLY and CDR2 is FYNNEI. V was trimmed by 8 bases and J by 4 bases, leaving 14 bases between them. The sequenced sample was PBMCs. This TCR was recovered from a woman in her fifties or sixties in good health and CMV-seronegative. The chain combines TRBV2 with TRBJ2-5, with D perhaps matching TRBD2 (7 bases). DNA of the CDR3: TGTGCCAGCGGTCGGGGGGCCGGAGAGACCCAGTACTTC. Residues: CASGRGAGETQYF.